Included here is one TCR beta chain sequence, with context. Other DNA sequences in the sample encode the same CDR3. The data are from a study of blood T cell repertoires in COVID-19. Turning to the study itself: PBMCs, B-cell-depleted T cells, or T cells provided the cDNA or gDNA that made up the material.

The germline CDR1 and CDR2 sequences are SGHTA and FQGNSA. The CDR3 runs to 14 residues. V lost 3 bases to trimming and J lost 7 bases; unmatched junction nucleotides: 5. Authors' data handling: Estimated nucleated cell counts came from reference gene primer amplification. Clones were sequenced by immunoSEQ multiplex PCR, and TCRdb holds only the in-frame ones, with some missing. For V, J and clone size, that table is used; D and trimming come from the DNA. The sample records 130,000 or so clones, roughly 80% being singletons. The J gene is TRBJ2-1, the V gene TRBV7-2, with 8 bases that match TRBD2. The sequence was collected from a human donor in a cohort sampled during active COVID-19. The sequencing input was peripheral blood. The CDR3 nucleotides read TGTGCCAGCAGCTTTAGCGGGGTGGGGAATGAGCAGTTCTTC. Protein sequence: CASSFSGVGNEQFF.